This T cell receptor beta chain was observed in a study of regulatory T cells in long-lasting Graves disease. iRepertoire HTBI primers and Arm-PCR of CDR3 regions built TCR beta libraries. TCRdb used MiXCR to reprocess the multiplex PCR reads, holding one entry per CDR3 protein. The sample carries about half a million distinct CDR3 sequences, 22% recorded once. This clonotype was counted only a few times. Its target is not known. As for time point: persistent/refractory GD, antithyroid drugs over 5 years with positive TRAb. From PBMCs, RNA was extracted and then used to make the TCR library. The guidelines of the American Thyroid Association were the basis for diagnosing Graves' disease. Staff drew around 10 milliliters of peripheral blood into EDTA tubes. Overall study results and limits: Patients whose Graves' disease persisted exhibited lower TCR diversity than those newly diagnosed. Favored usage of TRBV28, TRBJ1-2 and TRBJ2-5 was recorded in persistent disease.

CDR3 length: 16 residues. The ends lost 4 bases at V and 4 bases at J; junction bases unmatched: 8. Germline V gives CDR1 MDHEN, CDR2 SYDVKM. The clonotype was recovered from a female donor with Graves disease. The chain has TRBV28 and TRBJ2-3; 10 bases align to TRBD2. The sample here was peripheral blood mononuclear cells (PBMCs), taken when the disease was refractory, from a patient treated with antithyroid drugs. The CDR3 sequence: CASSSPSGGRSDTQYF. CDR3 bases: TGTGCCAGCAGTTCTCCTAGCGGGGGACGGTCAGATACGCAGTATTTT.